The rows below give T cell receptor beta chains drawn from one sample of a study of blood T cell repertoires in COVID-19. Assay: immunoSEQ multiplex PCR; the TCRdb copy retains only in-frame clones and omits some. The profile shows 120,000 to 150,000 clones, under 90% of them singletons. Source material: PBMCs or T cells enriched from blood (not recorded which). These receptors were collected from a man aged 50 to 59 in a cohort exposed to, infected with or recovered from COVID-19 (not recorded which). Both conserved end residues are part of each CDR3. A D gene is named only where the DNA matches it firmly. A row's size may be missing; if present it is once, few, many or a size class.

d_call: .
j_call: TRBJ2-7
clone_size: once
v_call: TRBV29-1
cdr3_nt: TGCAGCGTTCTTGTAGGAGCCTACGAGCAGTACTTC
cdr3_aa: CSVLVGAYEQYF

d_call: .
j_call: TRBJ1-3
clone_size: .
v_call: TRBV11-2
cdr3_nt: TGTGCCAGCAGCTTAGGAGCTCGGGGAAACACCATATATTTT
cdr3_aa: CASSLGARGNTIYF

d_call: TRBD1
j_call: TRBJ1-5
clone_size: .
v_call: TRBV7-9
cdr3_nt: TGTGCCAGCAGCCGCGACAGGGAGGATCAGCCCCAGCATTTT
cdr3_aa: CASSRDREDQPQHF

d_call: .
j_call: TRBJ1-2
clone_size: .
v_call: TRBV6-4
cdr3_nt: TGTGCCAGCAGTGAATGGGCAGGGACTAACTATGGCTACACCTTC
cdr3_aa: CASSEWAGTNYGYTF

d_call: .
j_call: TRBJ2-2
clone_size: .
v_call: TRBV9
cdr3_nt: TGTGCCAGCAGCGTAGGGTACGGTATCACCGGGGAGCTGTTTTTT
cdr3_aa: CASSVGYGITGELFF

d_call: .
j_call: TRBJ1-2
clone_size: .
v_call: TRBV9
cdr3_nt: TGTGCCAGCAGCGCCTCTCAGATCCTTAACTATGGCTACACCTTC
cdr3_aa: CASSASQILNYGYTF

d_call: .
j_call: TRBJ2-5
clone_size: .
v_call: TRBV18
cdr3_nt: TGTGCCAGCTCACCGCGGCGGGCAGAAGAGACCCAGTACTTC
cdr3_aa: CASSPRRAEETQYF

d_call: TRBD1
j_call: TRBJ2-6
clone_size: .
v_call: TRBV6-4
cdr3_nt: TGTGCCAGCAGCCCGGGACAGGGGTCCTCTGGGGCCAACGTCCTGACTTTC
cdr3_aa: CASSPGQGSSGANVLTF

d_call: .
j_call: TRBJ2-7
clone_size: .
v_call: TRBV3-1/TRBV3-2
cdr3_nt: TGTGCCAGCAGCTTGGGGGGGGGCTACTCCTACGAGCAGTACTTC
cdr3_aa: CASSLGGGYSYEQYF

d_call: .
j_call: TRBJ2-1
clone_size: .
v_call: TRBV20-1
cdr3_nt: TGCAGTGCTCCCGTCTTCGGTGAGCAGTTCTTC
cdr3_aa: CSAPVFGEQFF

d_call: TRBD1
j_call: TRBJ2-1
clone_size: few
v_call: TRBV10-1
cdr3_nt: TGCGCCAGCAGCGGGACAGGTCATGAGCAGTTCTTC
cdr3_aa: CASSGTGHEQFF

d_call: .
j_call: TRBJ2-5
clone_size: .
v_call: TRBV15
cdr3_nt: TGTGCCACCAGGGGCCAGGAGACCCAGTACTTC
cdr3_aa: CATRGQETQYF

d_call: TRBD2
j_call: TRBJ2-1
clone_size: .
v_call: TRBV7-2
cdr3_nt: TGTGCCAGCAGCTTAAGTAGCGGGGTGGCAGAGCAGTTCTTC
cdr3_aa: CASSLSSGVAEQFF

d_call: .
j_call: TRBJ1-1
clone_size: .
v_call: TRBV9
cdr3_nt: TGTGCCAGCAGCGCCAGAGGGGGTGAAGCTTTCTTT
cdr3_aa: CASSARGGEAFF

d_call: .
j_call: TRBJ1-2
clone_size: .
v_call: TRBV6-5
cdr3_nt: TGTGCCAGCAGGACGGGATTCGGATTCTATGGCTACACCTTC
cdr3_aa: CASRTGFGFYGYTF

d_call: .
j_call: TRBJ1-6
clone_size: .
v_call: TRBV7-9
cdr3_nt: TGTGCCAGCAGCTCCGTGAGGGGGTCACCCCTCCACTTT
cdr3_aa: CASSSVRGSPLHF

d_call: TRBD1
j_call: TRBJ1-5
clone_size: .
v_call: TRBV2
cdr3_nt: TGTGCCAGCAGCCGGGAAGGGGGCGGTCAGCCCCAGCATTTT
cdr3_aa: CASSREGGGQPQHF

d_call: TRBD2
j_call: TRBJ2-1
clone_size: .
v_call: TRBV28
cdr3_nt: TGTGCCAGCAGTTTCCCGTCTAGCGGGAGAGGGAATGAGCAGTTCTTC
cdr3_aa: CASSFPSSGRGNEQFF

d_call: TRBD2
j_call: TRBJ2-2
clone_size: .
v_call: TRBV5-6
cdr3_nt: TGTGCCAGCAGCTTGGCCGCACTAGCGGTGAACACCGGGGAGCTGTTTTTT
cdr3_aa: CASSLAALAVNTGELFF

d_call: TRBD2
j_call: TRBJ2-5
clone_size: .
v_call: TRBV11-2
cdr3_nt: TGTGCCAGCAGCTTTAAAAGGACTAGCGGGGAGACCCAGTACTTC
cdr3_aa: CASSFKRTSGETQYF

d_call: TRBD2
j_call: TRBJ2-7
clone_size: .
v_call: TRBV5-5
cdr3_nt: TGTGCCAGCAGCCCCACCGGGACTAGCGCTCCCTACGAGCAGTACTTC
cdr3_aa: CASSPTGTSAPYEQYF

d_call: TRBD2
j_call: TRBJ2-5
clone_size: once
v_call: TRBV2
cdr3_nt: TGTGCCAGCAGTGAACTGGGACTAGCGGGAGGAACGGAGACCCAGTACTTC
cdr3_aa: CASSELGLAGGTETQYF

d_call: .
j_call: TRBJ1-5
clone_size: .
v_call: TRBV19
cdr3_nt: TGTGCCAGTAGTATAGAGGGGGAGGGGCAGCCCCAGCATTTT
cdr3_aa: CASSIEGEGQPQHF

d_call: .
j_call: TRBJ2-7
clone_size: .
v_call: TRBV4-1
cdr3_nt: TGCGCCAGCAGCCAATCTGGACTGATATCCTACGAGCAGTACTTC
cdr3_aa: CASSQSGLISYEQYF

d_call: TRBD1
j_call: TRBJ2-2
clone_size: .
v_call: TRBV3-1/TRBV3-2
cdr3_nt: TGTGCCAGCAGCCAAGCCCCCTTGATTTTTCAGGGGGCCGGGGAGCTGTTTTTT
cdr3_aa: CASSQAPLIFQGAGELFF

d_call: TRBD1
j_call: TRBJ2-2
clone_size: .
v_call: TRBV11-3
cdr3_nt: TGTGCCAGCAGCTTAGACCGGTGGGGACAGGGGTTGACCGGGGAGCTGTTTTTT
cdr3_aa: CASSLDRWGQGLTGELFF

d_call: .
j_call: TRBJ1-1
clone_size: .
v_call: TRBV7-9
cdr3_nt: TGTGCCAGCAGCTCCTCAGGTAACACTGAAGCTTTCTTT
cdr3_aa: CASSSSGNTEAFF

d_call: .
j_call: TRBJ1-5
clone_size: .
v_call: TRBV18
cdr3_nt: TGTGCCAGCTCACCACCGGCGGCAGCAAATCAGCCCCAGCATTTT
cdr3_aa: CASSPPAAANQPQHF

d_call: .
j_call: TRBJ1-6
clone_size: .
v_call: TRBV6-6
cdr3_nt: TGTGCCAGCAGTTACCGGGTCGGTGGCGGGGATTCACCCCTCCACTTT
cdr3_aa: CASSYRVGGGDSPLHF

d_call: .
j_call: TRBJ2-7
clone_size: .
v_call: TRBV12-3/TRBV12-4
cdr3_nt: TGTGCCAGCAGTTGGGGGGTGGAGCAGTACTTC
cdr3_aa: CASSWGVEQYF

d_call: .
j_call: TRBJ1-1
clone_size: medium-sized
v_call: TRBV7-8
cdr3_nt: TGTGCCAGCAGCCACTACGAGGGGAACACTGAAGCTTTCTTT
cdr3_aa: CASSHYEGNTEAFF

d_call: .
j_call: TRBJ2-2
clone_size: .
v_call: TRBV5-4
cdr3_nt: TGTGCCAGCAGTGGTGGACTTAGCAACACCGGGGAGCTGTTTTTT
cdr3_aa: CASSGGLSNTGELFF

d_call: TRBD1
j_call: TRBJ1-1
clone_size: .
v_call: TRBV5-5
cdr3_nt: TGTGCCAGCAGCGGCGGGACAGAGTTTAAGAGCACTGAAGCTTTCTTT
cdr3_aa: CASSGGTEFKSTEAFF

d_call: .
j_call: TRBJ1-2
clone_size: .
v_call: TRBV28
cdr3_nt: TGTGCCAGCAGCTCTCCCCCTGGCTACACCTTC
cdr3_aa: CASSSPPGYTF

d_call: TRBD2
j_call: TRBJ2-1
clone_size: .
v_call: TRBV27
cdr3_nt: TGTGCCAGCAGTCTAGCGGGCTACAATGAGCAGTTCTTC
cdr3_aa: CASSLAGYNEQFF

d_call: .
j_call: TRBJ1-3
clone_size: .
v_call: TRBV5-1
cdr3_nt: TGCGCCAGCAGCCGGGGGACGGAAGGAAACACCATATATTTT
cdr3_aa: CASSRGTEGNTIYF

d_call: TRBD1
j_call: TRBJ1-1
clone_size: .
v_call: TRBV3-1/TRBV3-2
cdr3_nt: TGTGCCAGCAGCCAAGTCGGGCTCGGGGACAGGGAGGTAGGGAGTAACACTGAAGCTTTCTTT
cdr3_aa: CASSQVGLGDREVGSNTEAFF

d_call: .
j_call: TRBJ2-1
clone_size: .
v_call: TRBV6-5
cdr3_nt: TGTGCCAGCACTTCGAGGGAGTATGATGAGCAGTTCTTC
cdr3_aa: CASTSREYDEQFF

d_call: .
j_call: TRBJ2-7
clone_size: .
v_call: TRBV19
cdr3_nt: TGTGCCAGTAGCCCCGGCAGGGGTAGGCCCTACGAGCAGTACTTC
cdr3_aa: CASSPGRGRPYEQYF

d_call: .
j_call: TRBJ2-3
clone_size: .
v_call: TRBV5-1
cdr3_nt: TGCGCCAGCAGCCTCAGGGTGCCGGGCACAGATACGCAGTATTTT
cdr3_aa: CASSLRVPGTDTQYF

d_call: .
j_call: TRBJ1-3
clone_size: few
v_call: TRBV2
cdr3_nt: TGTGCCAGCAGTGAAGGGAGGAGCTCTGGAAACACCATATATTTT
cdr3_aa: CASSEGRSSGNTIYF

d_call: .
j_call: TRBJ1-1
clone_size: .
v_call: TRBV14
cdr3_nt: TGTGCCAGCAGCCAATTTCGGGGAGCCTCTGAAGCTTTCTTT
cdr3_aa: CASSQFRGASEAFF

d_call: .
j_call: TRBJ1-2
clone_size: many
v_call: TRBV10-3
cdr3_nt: TGTGCCATCAGTCTCGACAGTGCCTATGGCTACACCTTC
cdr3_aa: CAISLDSAYGYTF

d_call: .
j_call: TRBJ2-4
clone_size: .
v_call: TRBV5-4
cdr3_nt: TGTGCCAGCAGCTTGGCCGCCCCGGCGGGCCTAGCCAAAAACATTCAGTACTTC
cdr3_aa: CASSLAAPAGLAKNIQYF

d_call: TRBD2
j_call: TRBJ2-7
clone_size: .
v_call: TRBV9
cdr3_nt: TGTGCCAGCAGCGTAGGCGGGAGGGTCTACGAGCAGTACTTC
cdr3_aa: CASSVGGRVYEQYF

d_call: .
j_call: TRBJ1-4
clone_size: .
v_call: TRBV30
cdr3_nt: TGTGCCTGGACAGGGGATTGGATGGGAAAACTGTTTTTT
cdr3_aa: CAWTGDWMGKLFF

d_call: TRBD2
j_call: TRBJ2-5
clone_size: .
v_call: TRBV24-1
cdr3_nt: TGTGCCACCAGTGGCTCCGATGAACCGGGACTAGCGGGGCCGCAGTACTTC
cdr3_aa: CATSGSDEPGLAGPQYF